Given below is one T cell receptor beta chain in context. Its target is unknown. This entry is derived from a study of shared clonotypes between healthy human individuals. Study as a whole: Aged 18 to 49, the donors were a couple of women and three men. Each donor's CD8 memory used one plate, CD8 naive two, each CD4 subset three.

Study-level results: Large depth notwithstanding, sorted-subset sequencing proved incomplete by rarefaction.

The repertoire was sequenced with immunoSEQ multiplex PCR; TCRdb's copy has only in-frame clones and lacks some. The sample records about 990,000 clones, around 78% being singletons. The sample taken for sequencing was memory CD4+ T cells from PBMCs. Subset defined: CD45RA-negative fraction. This sequence originates from a man in his late teens or twenties in good health. Some clones in this sample may be carry-over from other donors' samples.

The CDR3 protein is CASSLSPRSLGYTF. The CDR3 DNA follows: TGTGCCAGCAGCTTAAGTCCCAGGTCCCTGGGCTACACCTTC. This chain connects TRBV7-8 to TRBJ1-2, with unresolved D. Per the germline V gene, CDR1 is SGHVS and CDR2 is FQNEAQ. This CDR3 is 14 amino acids long. Trimming shortened V by 2 bases and J by 8 bases, and 15 bases separated the two germline ends.